This T cell receptor (beta chain) was captured by sequencing in a study of T-cell reconstitution after alpha-beta-depleted transplantation in children. Unique molecular identifiers tagged the TCRbeta library. TCRdb used MiXCR to reprocess the PCR reads, holding one entry per CDR3 protein. This sample has 350,000 to 400,000 distinct CDR3 sequences, with roughly 22% found just once. Germline CDR1 SNHLY, CDR2 FYNNEI. The CDR3 totals 16 residues. V gave up 2 bases and J gave up 4 bases; unmatched junction bases: 4. The material was PBMCs from the stem cell graft donor, obtained from the stem cell graft. The chain employs TRBV2 and TRBJ2-2, with 10 bases aligning to TRBD2. The TCR originated in a human donor who donated a stem cell graft to a child with acute myeloid leukemia. The CDR3 bases are TGTGCCAGCAGTGAACGAAGCGGGAGGGCCACCGGGGAGCTGTTTTTT. Amino acid sequence: CASSERSGRATGELFF.